This T cell receptor beta chain was observed in a study of T cells expressing NK-cell markers. UMI-tagged 5'RACE template switching yielded the TCR beta cDNA. From the 5' RACE reads, TCRdb lists one entry per CDR3 protein and no DNA. In total, the table holds about 550,000 distinct CDR3 sequences. The CDR3 totals 13 residues. From germline, CDR1 is MNHNS and CDR2 SASEGT. J is TRBJ1-1 and V is TRBV6-1. The sample taken for sequencing was blood T cells: a sorted CD56 or NKG2C T cell subset, CD4+ or CD8+ T cells, or bulk PBMC T cells (not recorded which). This sequence was found in a young man in good health. This CDR3 is CASSGLWGTEAFF.